This T cell receptor (beta chain) was sequenced for a study of blood T cell repertoires in COVID-19. The CDR3 spans 16 residues. Germline CDR1 and CDR2: SGHAT and FQNNGV. Losses at the gene ends were 1 base for V and 2 bases for J; bases not matched to a gene: 8. Produced via immunoSEQ multiplex PCR; TCRdb's table is partial and in-frame only. The table shows nearly 250,000 clones, with around 90% occurring only once. Cohorts were assigned according to the clinical history that participants reported. The sample comprised PBMCs or T cells enriched from blood (not recorded which). The chain recombines TRBV11-2 with TRBJ2-7; 7 positions agree with TRBD2. This TCR was recovered from a man aged 45-65 years who had been exposed to COVID-19. CDR3 amino acids: CASSLGGGTSTYEQYF. CDR3 nucleotides: TGTGCCAGCAGCTTAGGGGGAGGGACCTCAACCTACGAGCAGTACTTC. Complete variable domain (other parts from reference TRBV11-2 and TRBJ2-7): EAGVAQSPRYKIIEKRQSVAFWCNPISGHATLYWYQQILGQGPKLLIQFQNNGVVDDSQLPKDRFSAERLKGVDSTLKIQPAKLEDSAVYLCASSLGGGTSTYEQYFGPGTRLTVT.